A single sample is the source of the 28 T cell receptor beta chains below, sequenced in a study of T cell repertoires in cytomegalovirus infection. Each CDR3 protein is one row after TCRdb ran MiXCR on the reads. In the table there are around 900,000 distinct CDR3 sequences, around 30% of which are singletons. Antigens of these TCRs are unknown. The sample here was cultured CD8+ T cells from PBMCs, taken from culture after CMV antigen stimulation. The receptors were gathered from a human donor in good health (CMV status not recorded). Some clones in this sample may be carry-over from other donors' samples.

This chain joins TRBV27 and TRBJ2-1; D gene unclear. From germline, CDR1 is MNHEY and CDR2 SMNVEV (reference sequence). CDR3 length: 14 residues. Trimming took 6 bases from V and 8 from J, leaving 17 bases between them. The CDR3 DNA is TGTGCCAGCAGCATAACTCCCATCATGTATGAGCAGTTCTTC. Protein sequence: CASSITPIMYEQFF.

The rearrangement joins TRBV27 to TRBJ2-3; D not certain. Germline loops: CDR1 MNHEY, CDR2 SMNVEV (reference sequence). The V end lost 3 bases, the J end lost 4 bases, and 11 bases lay between the germline ends. This CDR3 region has 14 residues. CDR3 nucleotide sequence: TGTGCCAGCAGTTTTCAAAGGGTGCCAGATACGCAGTATTTT. Residues: CASSFQRVPDTQYF.

This clonotype was detected only a few times. This rearrangement joins TRBV5-4 to TRBJ2-3, with 12 bases fitting TRBD2. Germline CDR1 and CDR2: SGHNT and YYREEE (reference sequence). The V and J ends lost 4 bases and 4 bases, in that order; junction bases with no gene match: 10. This CDR3 is 17 amino acids long. CDR3 residues: CASSGLTSGGSSDTQYF. CDR3 coding DNA: TGTGCCAGCAGCGGACTGACTAGCGGGGGATCGTCAGATACGCAGTATTTT.

This clonotype was picked up many times. V is TRBV6-5 and J is TRBJ2-1; D is unresolved. Germline values: CDR1 MNHEY, CDR2 SVGAGI. The V and J ends lost 0 bases and 4 bases respectively, with 7 bases between them. The CDR3 is made up of 14 amino acids. The CDR3 DNA follows: TGTGCCAGCAGTTACTCGCCGGCTTACAATGAGCAGTTCTTC. Its protein product is CASSYSPAYNEQFF.

The chain has TRBV4-2 and TRBJ2-2, with D unresolved. V was pared by 0 bases and J by 4 bases, with 9 bases between. The germline V gene encodes CDR1 LGHNA and CDR2 YNFKEQ. CDR3 length: 15 amino acids. The CDR3, as DNA: TGTGCCAGCAGCCAAGAACTTGGATCCACCGGGGAGCTGTTTTTT. Protein: CASSQELGSTGELFF.

V usage is TRBV27 and J usage is TRBJ1-2; 11 bases agree with TRBD1. The CDR3 covers 15 residues. Germline loops: CDR1 MNHEY, CDR2 SMNVEV (reference sequence). V lost 4 bases and J lost 7; bases outside the gene matches: 8. As DNA, the CDR3 is TGTGCCAGCAGTTCACCCGGACAGGGGGCTTTTGGCTACACCTTC. It codes for CASSSPGQGAFGYTF.

This rearrangement joins TRBV15 to TRBJ1-4; the D gene is possibly TRBD1 (6 bases). The CDR3 has 14 residues. Trimming took off 8 bases at V and 3 bases at J, with 13 bases between the two ends. Germline loops: CDR1 LNHNV, CDR2 YYDKDF (reference sequence). The CDR3 DNA reads TGTGCCACCCAGCGGGGGGCAGCTAATGAAAAACTGTTTTTT. This sequence encodes CATQRGAANEKLFF. The variable domain in full, with the rest retrieved from reference TRBV15 and TRBJ1-4, is DAMVIQNPRYQVTQFGKPVTLSCSQTLNHNVMYWYQQKSSQAPKLLFHYYDKDFNNEADTPDNFQSRRPNTSFCFLDIRSPGLGDTAMYLCATQRGAANEKLFFGSGTQLSVL.

This clonotype was counted between two and nine times. The chain has TRBV28 and TRBJ1-5; no clear D gene. The CDR3 totals 14 residues. CDR1 and CDR2 (germline): MDHEN, SYDVKM. Trimming shortened V by 1 base and J by 4 bases, and 8 bases separated the two germline ends. CDR3 residues: CASSLSRRNQPQHF. The CDR3, as DNA: TGTGCCAGCAGTTTATCACGGAGAAATCAGCCCCAGCATTTT.

As regards this clonotype: Given a much more abundant clone one base away, this may be a read error. The V gene is TRBV7-2, the J gene TRBJ2-3; 11 bases match TRBD2. This CDR3 has 15 residues. CDR1 and CDR2 from the germline V gene are SGHTA and FQGNSA. The CDR3 protein is CAISVAGGPGDTQYF. The CDR3 DNA is TGTGCCATCAGCGTAGCGGGGGGGCCAGGAGATACGCAGTATTTT. The full variable domain, rest sourced from reference TRBV7-2 and TRBJ2-3, is GAGVSQSPSNKVTEKGKDVELRCDPISGHTALYWYRQSLGQGLEFLIYFQGNSAPDKSGLPSDRFSAERTGGSVSTLTIQRTQQEDSAVYLCAISVAGGPGDTQYFGPGTRLTVL.

V usage is TRBV7-2 and J usage is TRBJ2-5, with TRBD2 identical over 14 bases. The CDR3 is 17 amino acids. The ends lost 5 bases at V and 3 bases at J; junction bases unmatched: 8. CDR1 is SGHTA, CDR2 FQGNSA, per germline. The CDR3 DNA reads TGTGCCAGCAGCGCACAAGGGACTAGCGGGGGTAAAGAGACCCAGTACTTC. Protein sequence: CASSAQGTSGGKETQYF.

The rearrangement links TRBV7-6 to TRBJ2-7, with D possibly matching TRBD1 (6 bases). This CDR3 is built from 16 residues. Germline CDR1 reads SGHVS; CDR2 reads FNYEAQ. The germline V and J ends were trimmed by 2 bases and 1 base, with 15 bases remaining between them. The CDR3 DNA follows: TGTGCCAGCAGCTTATGGCCCAGGGGACCATCCTACGAGCAGTACTTC. This sequence encodes CASSLWPRGPSYEQYF.

This clonotype occurred many times. The V call is TRBV12-3 or TRBV12-4, the J call TRBJ1-6; 8 bases agree with TRBD1. With 5 bases clipped from V and 8 bases from J, the junction kept 5 bases outside the gene matches. The CDR3 spans 14 residues. The CDR3 protein is CASSGAGGHSPLHF. The DNA of the CDR3 is TGTGCCAGCAGTGGCGCAGGGGGCCATTCACCCCTCCACTTT.

The chain couples TRBV19 to TRBJ1-4; the D is unclear. V gave up 5 bases and J gave up 8 bases, with 15 bases separating them. Per the germline V gene, CDR1 is LNHDA and CDR2 is SQIVND (reference sequence). The CDR3 is made up of 14 amino acids. The CDR3 coding sequence is TGTGCCAGTAGTCCAGACGGACGTGAGGAAAAACTGTTTTTT. Translated, it gives CASSPDGREEKLFF. Combining the CDR3 with reference TRBV19 and TRBJ1-4 gives the whole variable domain DGGITQSPKYLFRKEGQNVTLSCEQNLNHDAMYWYRQDPGQGLRLIYYSQIVNDFQKGDIAEGYSVSREKKESFPLTVTSAQKNPTAFYLCASSPDGREEKLFFGSGTQLSVL.

The rearrangement links TRBV6-1 to TRBJ2-3; D not resolved. The germline CDR1 and CDR2 sequences are MNHNS and SASEGT. The CDR3 consists of 12 residues. V was pared by 6 bases and J by 6 bases, with 10 bases between. CDR3 sequence: CASSPSWDTQYF. The DNA of the CDR3 is TGTGCCAGCAGCCCCTCCTGGGATACGCAGTATTTT.

The rearrangement joins TRBV7-9 to TRBJ1-5; 9 bases match TRBD1. The germline CDR1 and CDR2 sequences are SEHNR and FQNEAQ (reference sequence). The V segment lost 4 bases and the J segment 9 bases; nucleotides outside the gene matches: 4. The CDR3 is 13 residues long. The CDR3 here is CASSSGQGRPQHF. The CDR3 DNA is TGTGCCAGCAGCTCGGGACAGGGTCGGCCCCAGCATTTT.

This clonotype turned up a few times. V gene TRBV4-1 combines with J gene TRBJ2-1, with 8 bases fitting TRBD2. CDR1 and CDR2 (germline): MGHRA, YSYEKL. V was pared by 1 base and J by 10 bases, with 9 bases of the junction left unmatched. The CDR3 consists of 15 residues. DNA for the CDR3: TGCGCCAGCAGCCAAGTGTCCGGGGGGGCTTGGGAGCAGTTCTTC. This gives the protein CASSQVSGGAWEQFF.

This clonotype was counted many times. The chain uses TRBV9 and TRBJ2-2, with no clear D. The V gene's germline CDR1 is SGDLS and CDR2 YYNGEE. The CDR3 length is 16 residues. The V end lost 3 bases, the J end lost 0 bases, and 12 bases lay between the germline ends. The CDR3 DNA sequence: TGTGCCAGCAGCGACAGTCGAGCACCGAACACCGGGGAGCTGTTTTTT. It codes for CASSDSRAPNTGELFF.

This clonotype was observed a few times. The V and J genes are TRBV6-5 and TRBJ2-1; 11 nucleotides match TRBD2. V lost 4 bases to trimming and J lost 0 bases; unmatched junction nucleotides: 11. Per germline, CDR1 MNHEY and CDR2 SVGAGI. The CDR3 covers 19 residues. The CDR3, as DNA: TGTGCCAGCAGTTCTCCGGGACTAGCGGCCCAGAGCTCCTACAATGAGCAGTTCTTC. Encoded protein: CASSSPGLAAQSSYNEQFF.

This clonotype was seen only a few times. The chain has TRBV10-1 and TRBJ1-1; D is perhaps TRBD1 (5 bases). Trimming removed 3 bases from V and 5 bases from J, with 13 bases in between. This CDR3 region has 14 residues. The germline CDR1 and CDR2 sequences are WNHNN and SYGVQD (reference sequence). DNA for the CDR3: TGCGCCAGCAGTGAAGGGTTGGGGGGGACTGAAGCTTTCTTT. Residues: CASSEGLGGTEAFF.

V usage is TRBV27 and J usage is TRBJ1-1; D is uncertain. Germline V gene sequence: CDR1 MNHEY, CDR2 SMNVEV (reference sequence). The CDR3 consists of 11 residues. Trimming left V 6 bases short and J 7 bases short, with 9 bases between. This chain's CDR3 is CASSQILEAFF. Here the CDR3 DNA reads TGTGCCAGCAGCCAAATCCTTGAAGCTTTCTTT.

The V call is TRBV10-3, the J call TRBJ2-3, with TRBD1 matching over 8 bases. CDR1 and CDR2 from the germline V gene are ENHRY and SYGVKD. The CDR3 has 16 residues. The V segment lost 7 bases and the J segment 0 bases; nucleotides outside the gene matches: 9. CDR3 DNA sequence: TGTGCCATCAACTCTCTGGGACAGGCCAGCACAGATACGCAGTATTTT. Protein: CAINSLGQASTDTQYF.

The J gene is TRBJ2-5, the V gene TRBV7-8; possibly TRBD2 for D (5 bases). V was trimmed by 2 bases and J by 5 bases, leaving 12 bases between them. CDR3 length: 14 residues. Per the germline V gene, CDR1 is SGHVS and CDR2 is FQNEAQ. This CDR3 is CASSLYRGWETQYF. Written as DNA, the CDR3 is TGTGCCAGCAGCTTATACCGGGGTTGGGAGACCCAGTACTTC.

This clonotype was observed a handful of times. This rearrangement joins TRBV7-9 to TRBJ1-4; no reliable D call. CDR1 is SEHNR and CDR2 is FQNEAQ in the germline V gene (reference sequence). The CDR3 has 13 residues. V was shortened by 8 bases and J by 6 bases, with 13 bases between the two germline ends. Here the CDR3 DNA reads TGTGCCAGCTCGGCAACAGCTGATGAAAAACTGTTTTTT. Translation gives CASSATADEKLFF.

This sequence joins TRBV11-2 and TRBJ1-5; 8 bases fit TRBD1. The CDR3 spans 15 residues. CDR1 and CDR2 (germline): SGHAT, FQNNGV. V lost 7 bases to trimming and J lost 2 bases; unmatched junction nucleotides: 7. This CDR3 reads CASTISGQGNQPQHF. CDR3 nucleotides: TGTGCCAGCACAATTTCGGGACAGGGCAATCAGCCCCAGCATTTT. The full variable domain, with the rest looked up from reference TRBV11-2 and TRBJ1-5, is EAGVAQSPRYKIIEKRQSVAFWCNPISGHATLYWYQQILGQGPKLLIQFQNNGVVDDSQLPKDRFSAERLKGVDSTLKIQPAKLEDSAVYLCASTISGQGNQPQHFGDGTRLSIL.

In its sample, this clonotype was seen many times. The CDR3 sequence is CASTNGLAGGFGEQFF. Written as DNA, the CDR3 is TGTGCCAGCACCAACGGACTAGCGGGGGGATTCGGTGAGCAGTTCTTC. The chain employs TRBV7-8 and TRBJ2-1, with 14 bases lining up with TRBD2. CDR3 size: 16 residues. V was pared by 7 bases and J by 9 bases, with 11 bases of the junction left unmatched. Germline assignment: CDR1 SGHVS and CDR2 FQNEAQ.

The chain is built from TRBV27 and TRBJ2-7; D assignment may be TRBD1 or TRBD2 (5 bases each). The CDR3 extends over 13 amino acids. Germline V CDR1 and CDR2: MNHEY, SMNVEV (reference sequence). Trimming cost V 8 bases and J 2 bases, with 13 bases left between them. The CDR3 here is CASSAGAPYEQYF. Written as DNA, the CDR3 is TGTGCCAGCTCCGCCGGGGCTCCCTACGAGCAGTACTTC.

This chain joins TRBV27 and TRBJ2-5; maybe TRBD2 (7 bases). V was cut by 5 bases and J by 5 bases, with 15 bases left in between. Germline-derived CDR1 and CDR2 are MNHEY and SMNVEV (reference sequence). This CDR3 region has 14 residues. CDR3 protein: CASSPSKGGETQYF. DNA for the CDR3: TGTGCCAGCAGTCCCTCGAAGGGGGGGGAGACCCAGTACTTC.

This clonotype has ten or more counts. This chain uses TRBV7-2 with TRBJ1-5; D not certain. Trimming left V 0 bases short and J 0 bases short, with 18 bases between. Germline V gene lookup returns CDR1 SGHTA and CDR2 FQGNSA. The CDR3 contains 19 residues. The DNA for the CDR3 is TGTGCCAGCAGCTTAGCGCCGGGCTCGGTGGGATATAGCAATCAGCCCCAGCATTTT. Translated, it gives CASSLAPGSVGYSNQPQHF.